This T cell receptor (beta chain) was sequenced in a study of regulatory T cells in long-lasting Graves disease. This clonotype was observed many times. Germline assignment: CDR1 DFQATT and CDR2 SNEGSKA (reference sequence). CDR3 size: 16 residues. V lost 0 bases and J 0 bases, leaving 12 bases between the germline ends. Specified time point: newly diagnosed GD, antithyroid drugs for less than 3 months. Construction of the TCR library relied on RNA isolated from PBMCs. The peripheral blood volume drawn was around 9.6 milliliters, and it was collected into EDTA tubes. CDR3 regions were amplified by Arm-PCR using iRepertoire HTBI primers to build TCR beta libraries. TCRdb re-called the multiplex PCR reads with MiXCR, one entry per CDR3 protein. This table holds approximately 400,000 distinct CDR3 sequences, about 15% found once. This same sample was also part of a study on T cells in Graves' hyperthyroidism and ophthalmopathy. That source adds: The HTBI primer set was used in a first-round RT-PCR of the TCR CDR3.

The specimen was peripheral blood mononuclear cells (PBMCs), collected at new diagnosis, from a patient treated with antithyroid drugs. This TCR derives from a woman aged 25 to 39 with Graves disease. This chain uses TRBV20-1 with TRBJ1-5, with D uncertain. The CDR3 region is CSARDLSWNSNQPQHF. In nucleotides, the CDR3 is TGCAGTGCTAGAGACTTATCGTGGAATAGCAATCAGCCCCAGCATTTT.